The following is a TCR beta chain sequence with its context. The record originates from a study of blood T cell repertoires in COVID-19. Study-wide background: Samples taken during acute and convalescent COVID-19 were collected in the United States, Italy and Spain. The analysed material was cDNA or gDNA that came from T cells, B-cell-depleted T cells, or PBMCs.

The CDR3 is 14 amino acids. The V gene's germline CDR1 is MGHRA and CDR2 YSYEKL. The ends were cut back, 0 bases at V and 8 bases at J, with 13 bases in the middle. In the original processing: Counts of nucleated cells, estimated from reference gene primer amplification, were obtained. Data came from immunoSEQ multiplex PCR; TCRdb stores just in-frame clones and leaves some out. The V and J calls and clone size come from that table; D and trimming were worked out from the DNA. The sample lists around 250,000 clones, about 89% occurring once. The J gene is TRBJ1-2, the V gene TRBV4-1, with D maybe TRBD1 (6 bases). This TCR derives from a man aged 35 to 55 with active or convalescent COVID-19. What was sequenced was peripheral blood. Here the CDR3 DNA reads TGCGCCAGCAGCCAAGATTGGGGGCTCCGCGGCTACACCTTC. Translation: CASSQDWGLRGYTF.